There are many counts of the clone carrying this T cell receptor beta chain. Antigen unknown. A second PCR of roughly 7 to 11 cycles used a sample-barcoded 5' primer and a J-beta primer mix. TCRdb reprocessed the 5' RACE reads via MiXCR and lists one record per CDR3 protein. The table includes hundreds of thousands of distinct CDR3 sequences, about 30% detected once. The data were taken from a study of blood T cells in healthy people across ages. Findings and limits, study-wide: Roughly linear declines in TCR beta diversity per million T cells occurred with age.

Per sample, no less than 5 micrograms of total RNA were extracted. Germline V gene lookup returns CDR1 SNHLY and CDR2 FYNNEI. The CDR3 length is 11 residues. The V end was cut by 7 bases, the J end by 4 bases, with 8 bases between. The clonotype comes from a woman older than 75 in good health. The chain combines TRBV2 with TRBJ2-7; D is unresolved. Sequenced sample: blood. For the CDR3, the DNA is TGTGCCAGCACGGAGAGATACGAGCAGTACTTC. Encoded protein: CASTERYEQYF.